The sequence of this TCR beta chain was determined in a study of cytomegalovirus exposure and HLA in healthy donors. Study summary: The Caucasian-associated ancestry cluster held around 76% of over 350 genotyped donors. Overall study findings and caveats: Researchers had no immune exposure information except CMV serostatus available.

The CDR3 spans 15 residues. Between the trimmed V and J ends, which lost 6 bases and 3 bases, there was a span of 18 bases. Germline V CDR1 and CDR2: MNHNS, SASEGT. This PCR relied on a set of 60 Vbeta primers and 13 Jbeta primers. Profiled with immunoSEQ multiplex PCR; TCRdb holds only in-frame clones, not every one. The profile covers nearly 200,000 clones, with roughly 80% appearing a single time and 0.39% taken by the ten largest. This clone showed up just once. The target antigen is unknown. The sequence was collected from a male donor in good health and CMV-seropositive. The V call is TRBV6-1, the J call TRBJ2-7; D perhaps matches TRBD1 (6 bases). Sequencing input: PBMCs. CDR3 bases: TGTGCCAGCAGACTAGGGACATCGGGCCGCTACGAGCAGTACTTC. Translated, it gives CASRLGTSGRYEQYF.